This TCR beta chain was obtained from a study of T cell responses to AZD1222 COVID-19 vaccine. Study at large: Second-dose recipients at about 4 or about 12 weeks were treated as one pooled group.

Generated by immunoSEQ multiplex PCR, the TCRdb table keeps only in-frame clones and is missing some. The table has around 110,000 clones, roughly 87% seen once; the top ten hold roughly 8%. The CDR3 sequence is 16 residues long. Germline CDR1 and CDR2: SEHNR and FQNEAQ (reference sequence). Trimming removed 1 base from V and 4 bases from J, with 16 bases in between. This specimen was peripheral blood, taken on day 0 of AZD1222 vaccination. This TCR was sampled from an adult in good health. J is TRBJ2-5 and V is TRBV7-9; D may match TRBD1 or TRBD2 (6 bases each). CDR3 sequence (DNA): TGTGCCAGCAGCTTAGAAGGGGGGCTCGTCCGAGAGACCCAGTACTTC. Translation gives CASSLEGGLVRETQYF.